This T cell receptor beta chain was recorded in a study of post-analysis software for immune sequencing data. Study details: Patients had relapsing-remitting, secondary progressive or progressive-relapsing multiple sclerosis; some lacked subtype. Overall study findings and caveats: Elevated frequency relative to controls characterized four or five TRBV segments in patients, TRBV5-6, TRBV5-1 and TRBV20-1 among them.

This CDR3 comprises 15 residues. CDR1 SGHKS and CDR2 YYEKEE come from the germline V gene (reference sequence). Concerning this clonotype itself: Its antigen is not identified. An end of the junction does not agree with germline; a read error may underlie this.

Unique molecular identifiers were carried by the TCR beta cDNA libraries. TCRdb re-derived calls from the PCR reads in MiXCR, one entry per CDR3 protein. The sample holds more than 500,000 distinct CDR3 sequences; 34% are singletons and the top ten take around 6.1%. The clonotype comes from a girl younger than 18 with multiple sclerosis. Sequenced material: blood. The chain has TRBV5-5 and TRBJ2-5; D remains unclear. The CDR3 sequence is CAGSSPGWPQETQYF. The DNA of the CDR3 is TGTGCCGGCAGCTCCCCTGGTTGGCCCCAAGAGACCCAGTACTTC.